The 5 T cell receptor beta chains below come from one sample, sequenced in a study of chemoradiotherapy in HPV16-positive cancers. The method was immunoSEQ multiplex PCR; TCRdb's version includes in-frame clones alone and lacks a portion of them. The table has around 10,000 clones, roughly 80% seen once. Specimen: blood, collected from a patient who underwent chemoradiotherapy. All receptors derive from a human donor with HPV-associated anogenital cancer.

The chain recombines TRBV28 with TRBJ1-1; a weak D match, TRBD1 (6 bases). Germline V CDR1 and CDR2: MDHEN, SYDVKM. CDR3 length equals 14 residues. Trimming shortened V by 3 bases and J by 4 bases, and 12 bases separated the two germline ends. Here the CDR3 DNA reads TGTGCCAGCAGTTTCGAGGGAGGGGGCACTGAAGCTTTCTTT. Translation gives CASSFEGGGTEAFF.

The CDR3 loop is CASKRDRGNEQFF. Written as DNA, the CDR3 is TGTGCCAGTAAGAGAGATCGGGGCAATGAGCAGTTCTTC. The rearrangement uses TRBV19 and TRBJ2-1; a weak D match, TRBD2 (5 bases). This CDR3 contains 13 residues. V was pared by 7 bases and J by 6 bases, with 13 bases between. Germline V gene data show CDR1 as LNHDA and CDR2 as SQIVND (reference sequence).

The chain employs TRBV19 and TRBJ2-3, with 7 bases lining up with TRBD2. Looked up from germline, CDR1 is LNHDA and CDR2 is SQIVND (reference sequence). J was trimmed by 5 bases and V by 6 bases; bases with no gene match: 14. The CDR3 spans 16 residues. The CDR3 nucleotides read TGTGCCAGTAGGAGGGGAGAAGGGACGGGGGGAGATACGCAGTATTTT. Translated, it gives CASRRGEGTGGDTQYF.

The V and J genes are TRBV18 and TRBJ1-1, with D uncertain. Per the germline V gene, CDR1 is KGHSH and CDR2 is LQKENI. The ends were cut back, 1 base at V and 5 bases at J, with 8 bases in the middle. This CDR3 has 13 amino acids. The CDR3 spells CASSPHGNTEAFF. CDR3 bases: TGTGCCAGCTCACCACACGGGAATACTGAAGCTTTCTTT. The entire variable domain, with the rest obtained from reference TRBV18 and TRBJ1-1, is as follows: NAGVMQNPRHLVRRRGQEARLRCSPMKGHSHVYWYRQLPEEGLKFMVYLQKENIIDESGMPKERFSAEFPKEGPSILRIQQVVRGDSAAYFCASSPHGNTEAFFGQGTRLTVV.

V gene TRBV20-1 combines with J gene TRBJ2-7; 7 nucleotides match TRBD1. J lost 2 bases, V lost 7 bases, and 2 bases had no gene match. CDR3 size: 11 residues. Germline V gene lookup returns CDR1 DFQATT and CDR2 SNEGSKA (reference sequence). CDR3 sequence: CSGQGTYEQYF. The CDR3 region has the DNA TGCAGTGGACAGGGAACCTACGAGCAGTACTTC.